These 22 T cell receptor beta chains originate from one sample sequenced in a study of blood T cells in healthy people across ages (dated by TCRdb to between 2015 and 2016). Library preparation was by 5' RACE. The instrument was an Illumina HiSeq 2500. A second PCR of about 6 to 11 cycles was run with a J-beta primer mix and a sample-barcoded 5' primer. Using fastp trimming at Q25 and MiXCR clonotype assembly, TCRdb reanalyzed the public sequencing data and kept in-frame beta chains. Rows matching on CDR3 protein sequence are summarized as one entry with the most common DNA and genes. The sample data list roughly 900,000 distinct CDR3 sequences, and 25% to 35% of these were observed just once. The ten largest clonotypes hold around 15% of the sample. The specimen was blood. All receptors come from a woman aged 80 or over in good health.

This clonotype appeared a few times. One base away lies a much larger clone, so this may be a sequencing read error. The J gene is TRBJ2-1, the V gene TRBV9; 7 nucleotides match TRBD2. The length of the CDR3 is 15 residues. In germline, CDR1 is SGDLS, CDR2 YYNGEE. The CDR3: CTSSILPGGYNEQFF. CDR3 DNA: TGTACCAGCAGCATCCTTCCGGGGGGTTACAATGAGCAGTTCTTC.

The sample holds many counts of this clonotype. The chain uses TRBV6-1 and TRBJ2-7; D might be TRBD1 (6 bases). The V end lost 2 bases, the J end lost 3 bases, and 20 bases lay between the germline ends. The V gene's germline CDR1 is MNHNS and CDR2 SASEGT. This CDR3 is built from 17 residues. The CDR3 sequence is CASSEMSPGHLFYEQYF. In DNA, the CDR3 is TGTGCCAGCAGTGAAATGAGCCCGGGACATCTCTTCTACGAGCAGTACTTC.

The sample holds many counts of this clonotype. The V call is TRBV20-1, the J call TRBJ2-5; 7 nucleotides match TRBD2. After removal of 3 bases from V and 5 bases from J, the junction contained 6 bases not matched to a gene. In germline, CDR1 is DFQATT, CDR2 SNEGSKA (reference sequence). This CDR3 has 13 amino acids. The CDR3 is CSASARLAETQYF. The CDR3 DNA reads as TGCAGTGCTAGCGCTAGACTAGCTGAGACCCAGTACTTC.

The CDR3 loop reads CSAQTWETQYF. Here the CDR3 DNA reads TGCAGTGCTCAAACCTGGGAGACCCAGTACTTC. The gene calls are TRBV20-1 and TRBJ2-4; no firm D call. The J call may be incorrect, as the DNA end agrees better with TRBJ2-5. Germline V gene lookup returns CDR1 DFQATT and CDR2 SNEGSKA (reference sequence). The CDR3 has 11 amino acids.

This clonotype turned up a few times. The rearrangement uses TRBV28 and TRBJ2-6, with D possibly matching TRBD2 (6 bases). This CDR3 region has 19 residues. With 2 bases removed from V and 0 bases from J, the gap between germline ends came to 17 bases. Germline CDR1 is MDHEN and CDR2 is SYDVKM. CDR3 amino acids: CASSLGFGTASSGANVLTF. CDR3 DNA: TGTGCCAGCAGTTTAGGCTTTGGGACTGCGAGCTCTGGGGCCAACGTCCTGACTTTC. Full variable domain (outside the CDR3, taken from reference TRBV28 and TRBJ2-6): DVKVTQSSRYLVKRTGEKVFLECVQDMDHENMFWYRQDPGLGLRLIYFSYDVKMKEKGDIPEGYSVSREKKERFSLILESASTNQTSMYLCASSLGFGTASSGANVLTFGAGSRLTVL.

This clonotype was seen at least ten times. The chain employs TRBV12-3 or TRBV12-4 and TRBJ2-1; TRBD2 agrees at 7 bases. Unmatched junction bases numbered 10, after V lost 6 bases and J lost 5 bases. The length of the CDR3 is 15 residues. As DNA, the CDR3 is TGTGCCAGCAGGCTTCGGGGGGAGTCCCACAATGAGCAGTTCTTC. It yields the protein CASRLRGESHNEQFF.

Only a few counts were recorded for this clonotype. A read error may be the cause here, since a much bigger clone is one base away. The rearrangement uses TRBV12-3 or TRBV12-4 and TRBJ2-3, with a possible D match to TRBD2 (5 bases). The CDR3 spans 15 residues. The chain's CDR3 is CASNPDGSSTDAQYF. CDR3 in DNA: TGTGCCAGCAACCCGGACGGTTCTAGCACAGATGCGCAGTATTTT.

This clonotype was counted many times. V usage is TRBV10-1 and J usage is TRBJ2-4; 12 bases line up with TRBD1. The CDR3 totals 15 residues. Looked up from germline, CDR1 is WNHNN and CDR2 is SYGVQD (reference sequence). V lost 0 bases to trimming and J lost 8 bases; unmatched junction nucleotides: 2. The CDR3 DNA reads TGCGCCAGCAGTGAGTCCGGGACAGGGGGCTACATTCAGTACTTC. Translation gives CASSESGTGGYIQYF.

This clonotype has only a few counts. The junction differs from germline at one of its ends, possibly a read error. The J gene is TRBJ2-6, the V gene TRBV5-1, with 12 bases fitting TRBD1. Germline V gene lookup returns CDR1 SGHRS and CDR2 YFSETQ. The CDR3 length is 18 residues. In DNA form, the CDR3 reads TGCGCCAGCAGCTTGTCCGGGACAGGGGGCTCTGGGGCCAACGTCCGGACTTTC. It is translated as CASSLSGTGGSGANVRTF.

This clonotype showed up many times. This chain links TRBV29-1 with TRBJ2-4, with 8 bases fitting TRBD1. The CDR3 covers 12 residues. The V gene's germline CDR1 is SQVTM and CDR2 ANQGSEA. Germline trimming cut 4 bases from V and 6 bases from J; bases unmatched to any gene: 2. The CDR3 protein is CSVGGTGNIQYF. The CDR3 DNA reads TGCAGCGTTGGGGGGACAGGAAACATTCAGTACTTC.

As concerns this clonotype: A much larger clone lies a single base off, so this may be a read error. The chain couples TRBV11-3 to TRBJ2-3; weak D call: TRBD2 (6 bases). CDR1 SGHNT and CDR2 YENEEA come from the germline V gene. The CDR3 runs to 15 residues. Trimming removed 5 bases from V and 2 bases from J, with 14 bases in between. The CDR3 coding sequence is TGTGCCAGCAGCCGAGCGGCGGGGTCCACAGATACGCAGTATTTT. Translation gives CASSRAAGSTDTQYF.

This clonotype was found many times. The chain recombines TRBV7-6 with TRBJ2-5; D is perhaps TRBD1 or TRBD2 (5 bases each). The CDR3 loop spans 14 amino acids. Trimming took off 1 base at V and 4 bases at J, with 10 bases between the two ends. CDR1 SGHVS and CDR2 FNYEAQ come from the germline V gene. CDR3 amino acids: CASSLGGILETQYF. For the CDR3, the DNA is TGTGCCAGCAGCTTAGGGGGGATTTTAGAGACCCAGTACTTC.

This sequence joins TRBV5-1 and TRBJ2-5; 8 nucleotides match TRBD1. The CDR3 covers 15 residues. From germline, CDR1 is SGHRS and CDR2 YFSETQ. The V gene end was trimmed by 4 bases and the J gene end by 0 bases; junction bases not matched to a gene: 5. CDR3 DNA sequence: TGCGCCAGCAGCATAGGGACAGGCCACCAAGAGACCCAGTACTTC. It is translated as CASSIGTGHQETQYF. Full variable domain (outside the CDR3, taken from reference TRBV5-1 and TRBJ2-5): KAGVTQTPRYLIKTRGQQVTLSCSPISGHRSVSWYQQTPGQGLQFLFEYFSETQRNKGNFPGRFSGRQFSNSRSEMNVSTLELGDSALYLCASSIGTGHQETQYFGPGTRLLVL.

This clonotype was picked up a small number of times. This chain joins TRBV3-1 and TRBJ2-3; 11 nucleotides match TRBD2. After removal of 3 bases from V and 6 bases from J, the junction contained 2 bases not matched to a gene. Germline CDR1 is LGHDT and CDR2 is YNNKEL (reference sequence). The CDR3 is 14 amino acids. The CDR3 loop reads CASSHLAGGDTQYF. CDR3 DNA: TGTGCCAGCAGCCATTTAGCGGGGGGGGATACGCAGTATTTT.

The sample holds many counts of this clonotype. The chain combines TRBV20-1 with TRBJ2-4; TRBD2 matches at 9 bases. From germline, CDR1 is DFQATT and CDR2 SNEGSKA (reference sequence). The junction had 18 bases not matched to a gene; V was cut back by 5 bases and J by 4 bases. The CDR3 totals 18 residues. The CDR3 region is CSAPSGGPVFGVKNIQYF. In DNA, the CDR3 is TGCAGTGCTCCGAGCGGGGGGCCGGTTTTTGGGGTGAAAAACATTCAGTACTTC.

This chain joins TRBV20-1 and TRBJ1-5; D gene uncertain. This CDR3 spans 15 amino acids. CDR1 is DFQATT and CDR2 is SNEGSKA in the germline V gene (reference sequence). Trimming left V 1 base short and J 7 bases short, with 17 bases between. Here the CDR3 DNA reads TGCAGTGCTAGAGCTGCCAGGTCAGTCGGACAGCCCCAGCATTTT. It specifies CSARAARSVGQPQHF.

DNA of the CDR3: TGTGCCAGCAGTCCTAGGGGTAGCGGGAGTAACGAGCAGTACTTC. This encodes CASSPRGSGSNEQYF. The chain recombines TRBV12-3 or TRBV12-4 with TRBJ2-7, with 9 bases that match TRBD2. The CDR3 contains 15 residues. V dropped 5 bases and J dropped 5; count of bases not matched to a gene: 10.

This clonotype appeared many times. The rearrangement links TRBV20-1 to TRBJ1-2, with 11 bases that match TRBD1. The V and J ends lost 2 bases and 2 bases, in that order; junction bases with no gene match: 10. Germline V gene lookup returns CDR1 DFQATT and CDR2 SNEGSKA (reference sequence). The length of the CDR3 is 17 residues. The CDR3 DNA reads TGCAGTGCTAGACCCCGAGGACAGGGGGCGAGGAACTATGGCTACACCTTC. This translates into CSARPRGQGARNYGYTF.

Ten or more counts support this clonotype. The rearrangement links TRBV7-2 to TRBJ2-1; 7 nucleotides agree with TRBD1. Germline CDR1 and CDR2: SGHTA and FQGNSA. This CDR3 has 16 amino acids. The V gene end was trimmed by 6 bases and the J gene end by 4 bases; junction bases not matched to a gene: 12. CDR3 sequence (DNA): TGTGCCAGCAGATCCGCCGGGACAGAAGTTTACAATGAGCAGTTCTTC. Residues: CASRSAGTEVYNEQFF.

The rearrangement uses TRBV6-2 or TRBV6-3 and TRBJ1-1; D gene ambiguous. Trimming left V 5 bases short and J 3 bases short, with 13 bases between. Germline V lookup: CDR1 MNHEY, CDR2 SVGEGT. The CDR3 is 14 residues long. The CDR3 DNA follows: TGTGCCAGCAGTCGGCAGCCGTCGTACACTGAAGCTTTCTTT. Translating it yields CASSRQPSYTEAFF.

The rearrangement joins TRBV5-1 to TRBJ2-1; TRBD2 agrees at 9 bases. Germline assignment: CDR1 SGHRS and CDR2 YFSETQ. The V and J ends lost 3 bases and 5 bases, in that order; junction bases with no gene match: 3. The CDR3 is 14 residues long. CDR3 bases: TGCGCCAGCAGCTCCCGGACTAGCGACAATGAGCAGTTCTTC. This codes for CASSSRTSDNEQFF.

This clonotype occurred a few times. The chain combines TRBV27 with TRBJ2-5; either TRBD1 or TRBD2 may fit D (5 bases each). Germline V gene lookup returns CDR1 MNHEY and CDR2 SMNVEV (reference sequence). This CDR3 has 14 amino acids. The ends were cut back, 6 bases at V and 0 bases at J, with 11 bases in the middle. The CDR3 bases are TGTGCCAGCAGCCGAGGGACGTACCAAGAGACCCAGTACTTC. This sequence encodes CASSRGTYQETQYF.